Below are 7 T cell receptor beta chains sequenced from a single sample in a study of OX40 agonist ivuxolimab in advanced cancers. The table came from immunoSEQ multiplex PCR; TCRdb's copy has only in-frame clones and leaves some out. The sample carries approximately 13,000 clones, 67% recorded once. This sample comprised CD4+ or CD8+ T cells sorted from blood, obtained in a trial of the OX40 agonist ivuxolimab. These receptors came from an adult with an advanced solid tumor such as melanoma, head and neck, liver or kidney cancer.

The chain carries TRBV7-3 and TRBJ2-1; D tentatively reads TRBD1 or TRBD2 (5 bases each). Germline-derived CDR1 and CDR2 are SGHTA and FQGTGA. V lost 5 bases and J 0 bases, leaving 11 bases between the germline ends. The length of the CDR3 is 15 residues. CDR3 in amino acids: CASSGPGHSYNEQFF. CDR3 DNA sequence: TGTGCCAGCAGCGGACCGGGGCACTCCTACAATGAGCAGTTCTTC. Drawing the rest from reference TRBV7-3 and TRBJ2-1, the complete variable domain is GAGVSQTPSNKVTEKGKYVELRCDPISGHTALYWYRQSLGQGPEFLIYFQGTGAADDSGLPNDRFFAVRPEGSVSTLKIQRTERGDSAVYLCASSGPGHSYNEQFFGPGTRLTVL.

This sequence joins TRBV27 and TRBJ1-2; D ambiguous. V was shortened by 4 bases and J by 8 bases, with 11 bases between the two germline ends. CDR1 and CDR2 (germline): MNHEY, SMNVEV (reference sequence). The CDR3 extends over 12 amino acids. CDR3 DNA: TGTGCCAGCAGTTCGGCCACGTTAGGCTACACCTTC. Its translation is CASSSATLGYTF.

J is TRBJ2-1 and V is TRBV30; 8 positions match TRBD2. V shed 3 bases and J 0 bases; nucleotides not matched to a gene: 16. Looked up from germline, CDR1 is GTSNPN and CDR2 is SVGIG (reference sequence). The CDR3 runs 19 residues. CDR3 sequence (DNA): TGTGCCTGGAGCCATGGGCAGCGGGGGCTACTGAGCTCCTACAATGAGCAGTTCTTC. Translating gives CAWSHGQRGLLSSYNEQFF.

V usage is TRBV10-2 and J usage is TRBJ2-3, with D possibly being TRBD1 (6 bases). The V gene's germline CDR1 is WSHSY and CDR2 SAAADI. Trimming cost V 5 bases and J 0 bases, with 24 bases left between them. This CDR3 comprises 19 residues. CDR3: CASSPLPTPRTASTDTQYF. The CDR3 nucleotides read TGCGCCAGCAGTCCCCTACCAACCCCCCGGACAGCTAGCACAGATACGCAGTATTTT.

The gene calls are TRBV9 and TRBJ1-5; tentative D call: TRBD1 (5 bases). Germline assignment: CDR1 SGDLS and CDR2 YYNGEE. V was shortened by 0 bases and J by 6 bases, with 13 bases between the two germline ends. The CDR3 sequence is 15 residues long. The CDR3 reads CASSVDGREGQPQHF. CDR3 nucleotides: TGTGCCAGCAGCGTAGACGGCAGGGAAGGTCAGCCCCAGCATTTT.

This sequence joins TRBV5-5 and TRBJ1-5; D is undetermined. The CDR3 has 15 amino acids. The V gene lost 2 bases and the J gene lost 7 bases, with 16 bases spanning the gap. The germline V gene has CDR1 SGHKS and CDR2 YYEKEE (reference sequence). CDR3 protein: CASSFRPSGRQPQHF. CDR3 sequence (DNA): TGTGCCAGCAGCTTTCGACCCTCGGGGAGGCAGCCCCAGCATTTT.

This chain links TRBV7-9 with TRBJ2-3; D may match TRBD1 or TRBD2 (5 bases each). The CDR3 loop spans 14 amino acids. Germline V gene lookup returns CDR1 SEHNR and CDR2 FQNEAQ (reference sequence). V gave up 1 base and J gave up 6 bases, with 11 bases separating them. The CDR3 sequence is CASSLGEGPDTQYF. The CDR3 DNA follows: TGTGCCAGCAGCTTAGGAGAGGGGCCGGATACGCAGTATTTT.